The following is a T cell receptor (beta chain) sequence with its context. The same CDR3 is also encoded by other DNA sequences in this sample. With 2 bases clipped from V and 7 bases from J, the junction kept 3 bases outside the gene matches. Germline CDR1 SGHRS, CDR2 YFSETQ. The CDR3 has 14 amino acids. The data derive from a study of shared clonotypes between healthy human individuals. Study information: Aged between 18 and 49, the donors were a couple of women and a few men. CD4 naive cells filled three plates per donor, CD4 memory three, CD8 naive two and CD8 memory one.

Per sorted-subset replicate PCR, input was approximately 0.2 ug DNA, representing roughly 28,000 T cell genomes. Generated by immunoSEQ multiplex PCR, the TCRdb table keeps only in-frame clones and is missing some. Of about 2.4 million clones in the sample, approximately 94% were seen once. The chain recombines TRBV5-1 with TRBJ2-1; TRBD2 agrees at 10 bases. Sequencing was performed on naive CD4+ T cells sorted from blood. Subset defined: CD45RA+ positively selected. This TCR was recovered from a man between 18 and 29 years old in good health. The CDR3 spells CASSLAGGRNEQFF. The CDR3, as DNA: TGCGCCAGCAGCTTAGCGGGAGGGAGGAATGAGCAGTTCTTC.